The clone carrying this TCR beta chain was seen more than once but under ten times. The target antigen is unknown. Described treatment: oral pan-JAK inhibitor, 5-10 mg twice daily. Individuals with alopecia areata gave both lesional scalp punch biopsies and peripheral blood for collection. PBMCs were stained for CD3, CD4 and CD8, and CD4+ and CD8+ T cells were sorted. Following extraction, RNA underwent reverse transcription to cDNA, which served as the sequencing template. Repertoires were generated with immunoSEQ multiplex PCR, while TCRdb's copy carries only in-frame clones and drops some. The sample consists of about 200,000 clones, around two fifths of them appearing once. This specimen belongs to a study of CD8+ T cells in alopecia areata. Study details: Patients received oral tofacitinib, 5 to 10 mg twice daily, for moderate-to-severe alopecia areata.

The study's findings and limits: In lesional scalp, particularly from alopecia totalis/universalis, clonality was higher than in normal scalp.

The sequencing used CD4+ T cells sorted from blood, collected between weeks 30 and 35, from a patient treated with tofacitinib. This TCR was recovered from a human donor with alopecia areata.

CDR3 sequence reads: CASSSSGTGFGYTF. CDR3 sequence (DNA): TGTGCCAGCAGTTCCTCCGGGACAGGGTTTGGCTACACCTTC. This chain connects TRBV27 to TRBJ1-2; 9 bases agree with TRBD1. V was pared by 4 bases and J by 7 bases, with 7 bases of the junction left unmatched. The V gene's germline CDR1 is MNHEY and CDR2 SMNVEV (reference sequence). The CDR3 is 14 residues long.